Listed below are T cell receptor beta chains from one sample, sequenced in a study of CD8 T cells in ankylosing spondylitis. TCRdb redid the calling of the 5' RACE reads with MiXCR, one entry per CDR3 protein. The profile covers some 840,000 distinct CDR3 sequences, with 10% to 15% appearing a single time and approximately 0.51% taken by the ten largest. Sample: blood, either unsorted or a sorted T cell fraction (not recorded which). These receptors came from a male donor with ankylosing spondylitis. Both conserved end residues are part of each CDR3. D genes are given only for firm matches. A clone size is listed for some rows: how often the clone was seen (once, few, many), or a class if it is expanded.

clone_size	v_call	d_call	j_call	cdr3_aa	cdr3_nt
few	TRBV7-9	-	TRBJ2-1	CASSLRGSINNEQFF	TGTGCCAGCAGCTTAAGGGGGAGTATTAACAATGAGCAGTTCTTC
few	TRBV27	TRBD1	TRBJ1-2	CASSLYRGSGGYTF	TGTGCCAGCAGTTTATACAGGGGTTCGGGAGGCTACACCTTC
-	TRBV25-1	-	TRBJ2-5	CASGPSETQYF	TGTGCCAGCGGGCCATCGGAGACCCAGTACTTC
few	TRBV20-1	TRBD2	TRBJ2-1	CSASGVSGSLNEQFF	TGCAGTGCAAGCGGCGTTAGCGGGAGTCTTAATGAGCAGTTCTTC
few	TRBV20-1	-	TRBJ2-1	CSARRFFQEQFF	TGCAGTGCCAGACGGTTTTTCCAGGAGCAGTTCTTC
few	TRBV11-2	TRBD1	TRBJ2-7	CASTDRGTSYEQYF	TGTGCCAGCACAGACAGGGGAACATCCTACGAGCAGTACTTC
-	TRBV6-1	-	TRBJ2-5	CASSVRTPGETQYF	TGTGCCAGCAGTGTTAGGACACCGGGGGAGACCCAGTACTTC
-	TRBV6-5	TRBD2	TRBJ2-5	CASSYELGRGIRETQYF	TGTGCCAGCAGTTACGAATTGGGGCGGGGGATACGGGAGACCCAGTACTTC
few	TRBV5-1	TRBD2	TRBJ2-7	CASSLAPGGYEQYF	TGCGCCAGCAGCTTGGCCCCGGGAGGATACGAGCAGTACTTC
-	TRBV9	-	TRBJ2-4	CASSASTWGSIQYF	TGTGCCAGCAGCGCTAGTACATGGGGGAGCATTCAGTACTTC
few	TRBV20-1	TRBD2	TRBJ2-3	CSARDLGSPTSGSTDTQYF	TGCAGTGCTAGAGATCTAGGTAGTCCGACTAGCGGGAGCACAGATACGCAGTATTTT
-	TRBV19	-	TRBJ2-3	CASSMRQTTDTQYF	TGTGCCAGTAGTATGAGGCAGACGACAGATACGCAGTATTTT
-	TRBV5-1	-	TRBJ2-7	CASSETGTHYEQYF	TGCGCCAGCAGCGAGACAGGCACCCACTACGAGCAGTACTTC
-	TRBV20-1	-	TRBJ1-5	CSARAGTPSNQPQHF	TGCAGTGCTAGAGCCGGGACGCCTAGCAATCAGCCCCAGCATTTT
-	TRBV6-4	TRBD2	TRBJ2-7	CASSGSGRAHGSSYEQYF	TGTGCCAGCAGTGGGAGCGGGAGGGCCCACGGGAGCTCCTACGAGCAGTACTTC
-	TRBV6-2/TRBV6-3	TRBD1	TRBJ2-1	CASRRTGFHNEQFF	TGTGCCAGCAGACGGACAGGGTTCCACAATGAGCAGTTCTTC
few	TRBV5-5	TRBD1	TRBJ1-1	CASSNFDREGMEAFF	TGTGCCAGCAGCAACTTTGACAGGGAGGGTATGGAAGCTTTCTTT